This T cell receptor beta chain was obtained from a study of beta chain features in type 1 diabetes. Points from the study as a whole: In all four CD4+ subsets, TCRB CDR3 length was significantly, moderately reduced in type 1 diabetes. Insertion counts at VDJ junctions were lower in type 1 diabetes patients, who also showed more deletions there.

On this clone itself: Its antigen is unknown.

Every single donor gave one heparinised blood draw, and these averaged roughly 120 mL. Each of the CD4+ naive, central memory, regulatory and stem cell-like memory populations was sorted via CD45RO/CCR7/CD25/CD127/CD95/CD27. The J segment lost 3 bases and the V segment lost 2 bases, leaving 11 bases of the junction unmatched. The CDR3 runs to 17 residues. The study reverse transcribed the entire isolated RNA, so it sequenced expressed TCRB transcripts. Repertoires were generated with immunoSEQ multiplex PCR, while TCRdb's copy carries only in-frame clones and drops some. The sample yields around 160,000 clones, about 63% seen once.

The sequence was collected from a man aged 25-45 years with type 1 diabetes. The sample comprised naive CD4+ T cells from blood. The rearrangement links TRBV23-1 to TRBJ2-7; TRBD1 matches 9 bases. TRBV23-1 is recorded as an ORF, its role being uncertain. CDR3 residues: CASSQRIPGQGGYEQYF. As DNA, the CDR3 is TGCGCCAGCAGTCAACGCATTCCGGGACAGGGCGGCTACGAGCAGTACTTC.